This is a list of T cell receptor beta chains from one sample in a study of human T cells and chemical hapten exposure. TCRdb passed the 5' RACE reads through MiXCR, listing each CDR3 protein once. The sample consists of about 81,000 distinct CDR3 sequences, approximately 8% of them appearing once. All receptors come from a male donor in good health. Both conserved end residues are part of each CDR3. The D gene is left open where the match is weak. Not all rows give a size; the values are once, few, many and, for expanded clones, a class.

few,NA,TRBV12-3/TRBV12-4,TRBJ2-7,TGTGCCAGCATGACGAGATCCTACGAGCAGTACTTC,CASMTRSYEQYF
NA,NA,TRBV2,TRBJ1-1,TGTGCCAGCAGTCTGGCTGGACCTGAAGCTTTCTTT,CASSLAGPEAFF
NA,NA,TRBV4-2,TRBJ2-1,TGTGCCAGCAGCCAAGATGGGGGGCTAGGCAATGAGCAGTTCTTC,CASSQDGGLGNEQFF
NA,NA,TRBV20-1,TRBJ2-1,TGCAGTGCTAGAGATCAGCAAGCGGGTTTGGAGCATGAGCAGTTCTTC,CSARDQQAGLEHEQFF
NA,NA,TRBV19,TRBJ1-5,TGTGCCAGTAGTATGGAGGTTCCCGGTCGGGGCAATCAGCCCCAGCATTTT,CASSMEVPGRGNQPQHF
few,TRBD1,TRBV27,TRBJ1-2,TGTGCCAGCAGTTTAAGTTTGGGACAGGGGGTCTATGGCTACACCTTC,CASSLSLGQGVYGYTF
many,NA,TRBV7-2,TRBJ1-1,TGTGCCAGCAGCACTCCCGAAAGACAGCTCATGAACACTGAAGCTTTCTTT,CASSTPERQLMNTEAFF
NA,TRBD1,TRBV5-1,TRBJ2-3,TGCGCCAGCAGCTTGGGGGTTCCGGGACAGGGAGTAACAGATACGCAGTATTTT,CASSLGVPGQGVTDTQYF
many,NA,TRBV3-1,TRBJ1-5,TGTGCCAGCAGCCAAGGAGGAGGTCGGGGCAATCAGCCCCAGCATTTT,CASSQGGGRGNQPQHF
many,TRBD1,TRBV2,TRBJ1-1,TGTGCCAGCAGAGGACAGGGGTTAAACACTGAAGCTTTCTTT,CASRGQGLNTEAFF
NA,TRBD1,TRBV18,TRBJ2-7,TGTGCCAGCTCACCAGGACAGGAACCCTACGAGCAGTACTTC,CASSPGQEPYEQYF
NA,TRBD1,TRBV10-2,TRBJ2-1,TGCGCCAGCAGTGAGTCGCCGGGACAGGAGTTCTTC,CASSESPGQEFF
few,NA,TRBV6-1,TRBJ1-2,TGTGCCAGCAGTGAAGCAGGGCACAACTATGGCTACACCTTC,CASSEAGHNYGYTF
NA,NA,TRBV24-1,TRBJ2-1,TGTGCCACCAGTGATCACCGGGCCAGCCGGGCTGAGCAGTTCTTC,CATSDHRASRAEQFF
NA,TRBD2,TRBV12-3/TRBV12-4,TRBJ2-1,TGTGCCAGCAGTATTAGCGGGAGAGGTCTCCTAAACTACAATGAGCAGTTCTTC,CASSISGRGLLNYNEQFF
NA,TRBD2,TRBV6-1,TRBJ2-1,TGTGCCAGCAGACGCCCGACTAGCGGATCCTACAATGAGCAGTTCTTC,CASRRPTSGSYNEQFF
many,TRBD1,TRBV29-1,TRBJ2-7,TGCAGCGTTGAAGGACAGGGGGCCTACGAGCAGTACTTC,CSVEGQGAYEQYF
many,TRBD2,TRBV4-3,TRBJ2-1,TGCGCCAGCAGCCAAGCCCCCCGTGTTAGCGGGGGCCAGGCCCTGGATGAGCAGTTCTTC,CASSQAPRVSGGQALDEQFF
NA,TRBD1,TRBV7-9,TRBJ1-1,TGTGCCAGCAGCTTGGGACAGGGGATTAGAATCACTGAAGCTTTCTTT,CASSLGQGIRITEAFF
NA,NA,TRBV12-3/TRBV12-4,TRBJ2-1,TGTGCCAGCCGAGTTCGGAGCGGAGCCCACAATGAGCAGTTCTTC,CASRVRSGAHNEQFF